What follows are 30 T cell receptor beta chains derived from one specimen sequenced in a study of blood T cell repertoires in COVID-19. Data came from immunoSEQ multiplex PCR; TCRdb stores just in-frame clones and leaves some out. The sample carries around 100,000 clones, roughly 80% recorded once. The specimen was peripheral blood. The receptors shown here come from a man aged 45-65 years with active or convalescent COVID-19.

This sequence joins TRBV3-1 (or the pseudogene TRBV3-2) and TRBJ2-1; maybe TRBD2 (5 bases). Trimming stripped 0 bases from V and 6 bases from J, with 9 bases between. The CDR3 extends over 14 amino acids. Germline CDR1 is LGHDT and CDR2 is YNNKEL (reference sequence). The CDR3 loop is CASSQDTSGNEQFF. DNA of the CDR3: TGTGCCAGCAGCCAAGATACGAGCGGCAATGAGCAGTTCTTC.

This clone occurred once. CDR3 DNA sequence: TGTGCCAGCAGCCCCCCAGGCGAGCAGTTCTTC. It encodes CASSPPGEQFF. V is TRBV14 and J is TRBJ2-1; D unclear. Germline V gene sequence: CDR1 SGHDN, CDR2 FVKESK. V lost 4 bases and J 10 bases, leaving 8 bases between the germline ends. CDR3 length equals 11 residues.

V gene TRBV2 combines with J gene TRBJ1-6; D unclear. The length of the CDR3 is 13 residues. Between the trimmed V and J ends, which lost 6 bases and 7 bases, there was a span of 10 bases. CDR1 SNHLY and CDR2 FYNNEI come from the germline V gene. In DNA, the CDR3 is TGTGCCAGCAGAGCTAACAGCAATTCACCCCTCCACTTT. Its translation is CASRANSNSPLHF.

The chain uses TRBV24-1 and TRBJ1-1; D is uncertain. The CDR3 is 14 residues long. The germline V gene encodes CDR1 KGHDR and CDR2 SFDVKD. V shed 7 bases and J shed 0 bases, with 11 bases lying between them. CDR3 sequence reads: CATRQKGMNTEAFF. CDR3 nucleotide sequence: TGTGCCACCAGACAGAAAGGTATGAACACTGAAGCTTTCTTT.

J is TRBJ2-5 and V is TRBV2, with 10 nucleotides matching TRBD2. This CDR3 has 16 amino acids. In germline, CDR1 is SNHLY, CDR2 FYNNEI. V dropped 1 base and J dropped 1; count of bases not matched to a gene: 3. The CDR3 DNA is TGTGCCAGCAGTGAAGGACTAGCGGGTTCCCAAGAGACCCAGTACTTC. Translated, it gives CASSEGLAGSQETQYF.

The chain joins TRBV25-1 to TRBJ1-1, with TRBD1 matching over 7 bases. The CDR3 is 14 amino acids. The junction had 9 bases not matched to a gene; V was cut back by 9 bases and J by 2 bases. Germline V gene lookup returns CDR1 MGHDK and CDR2 SYGVNS. As DNA, the CDR3 is TGTGCCAGTACCCCGGGACAGCCCAACACTGAAGCTTTCTTT. Protein: CASTPGQPNTEAFF.

This clone was recorded only once. This chain uses TRBV12-5 with TRBJ1-3; the D gene is possibly TRBD1 (6 bases). V lost 7 bases to trimming and J lost 5 bases, with 18 bases between them. Germline V lookup: CDR1 LGHNT, CDR2 FRNRAP. The CDR3 has 15 amino acids. The CDR3 here is CASANPAQGRNTIYF. Written as DNA, the CDR3 is TGTGCTAGTGCCAATCCGGCACAGGGACGAAACACCATATATTTT.

The chain joins TRBV3-1 (or the pseudogene TRBV3-2) to TRBJ1-6; possible D gene TRBD1, 6 bases. Germline CDR1 is LGHDT and CDR2 is YNNKEL (reference sequence). The CDR3 has 14 amino acids. Deletions cut 1 base from V and 8 bases from J, with 9 bases between. The CDR3 protein is CASSQAAGDSPLHF. The CDR3 DNA reads TGTGCCAGCAGCCAAGCAGCAGGGGATTCACCCCTCCACTTT.

The chain is built from TRBV15 and TRBJ2-3, with TRBD1 matching 9 bases. Germline CDR1 LNHNV, CDR2 YYDKDF (reference sequence). Germline trimming cut 4 bases from V and 3 bases from J; bases unmatched to any gene: 8. The CDR3 covers 16 residues. This CDR3 is CATSTRTGVKTDTQYF. Written as DNA, the CDR3 is TGTGCCACCAGCACCCGGACAGGGGTCAAGACAGATACGCAGTATTTT.

V usage is TRBV18 and J usage is TRBJ2-7; 8 nucleotides agree with TRBD2. Trimming took 5 bases from V and 3 from J; bases not matched to a gene: 3. Germline CDR1 reads KGHSH; CDR2 reads LQKENI. CDR3 length: 13 amino acids. CDR3 loop: CASSDGTSYEQYF. CDR3 coding DNA: TGTGCCAGCTCAGACGGGACTAGCTACGAGCAGTACTTC.

This clone was seen a single time. J is TRBJ1-6 and V is TRBV5-6; no clear D. Per the germline V gene, CDR1 is SGHDT and CDR2 is YYEEEE. This CDR3 has 15 residues. V was shortened by 5 bases and J by 0 bases, with 9 bases between the two germline ends. The CDR3 DNA reads TGTGCCAGCAGAGCGGGGAGCTCCTATAATTCACCCCTCCACTTT. It yields the protein CASRAGSSYNSPLHF.

This sequence joins TRBV18 and TRBJ2-3; 7 bases are shared with TRBD2. This CDR3 has 16 amino acids. J gave up 4 bases and V 2 bases, and 9 bases lay outside the gene matches. CDR1 is KGHSH, CDR2 LQKENI, per germline. Here the CDR3 reads CASSPTWTRGSDTQYF. The CDR3 nucleotides read TGTGCCAGCTCACCAACTTGGACTAGAGGTTCAGATACGCAGTATTTT.

This chain connects TRBV18 to TRBJ2-7; D is perhaps TRBD1 (6 bases). Germline loops: CDR1 KGHSH, CDR2 LQKENI. This CDR3 region has 14 residues. V was trimmed by 3 bases and J by 6 bases, leaving 15 bases between them. Here the CDR3 DNA reads TGTGCCAGCTCACCGTTGGGACACCGAGGCGAGCAGTACTTC. It specifies CASSPLGHRGEQYF.

The rearrangement uses TRBV29-1 and TRBJ2-5; D might be TRBD2 (7 bases). This CDR3 comprises 14 residues. Trimming took off 5 bases at V and 1 base at J, with 14 bases between the two ends. From germline, CDR1 is SQVTM and CDR2 ANQGSEA. The DNA for the CDR3 is TGCAGCGTTACCCCAGGGGAGGGCCAAGAGACCCAGTACTTC. Protein sequence: CSVTPGEGQETQYF. Together with reference TRBV29-1 and TRBJ2-5, the CDR3 gives the full variable domain: SAVISQKPSRDICQRGTSLTIQCQVDSQVTMMFWYRQQPGQSLTLIATANQGSEATYESGFVIDKFPISRPNLTFSTLTVSNMSPEDSSIYLCSVTPGEGQETQYFGPGTRLLVL.

This clone appeared once. The rearrangement uses TRBV9 and TRBJ2-5; possibly TRBD2 for D (7 bases). Germline-derived CDR1 and CDR2 are SGDLS and YYNGEE. With 0 bases removed from V and 3 bases from J, the gap between germline ends came to 12 bases. The CDR3 runs to 15 residues. The CDR3 is CASSVGGRGEETQYF. DNA of the CDR3: TGTGCCAGCAGCGTAGGTGGGAGGGGGGAAGAGACCCAGTACTTC.

The gene calls are TRBV24-1 and TRBJ1-1; TRBD1 is a possible D gene (6 bases). Trimming took off 2 bases at V and 0 bases at J, with 9 bases between the two ends. CDR1 is KGHDR and CDR2 is SFDVKD in the germline V gene. The CDR3 runs 15 residues. The CDR3 sequence is CATSDSRQVNTEAFF. The CDR3, as DNA: TGTGCCACCAGTGATTCCCGACAGGTGAACACTGAAGCTTTCTTT.

The genes are TRBV28 and TRBJ1-2; no clear D. The germline CDR1 and CDR2 sequences are MDHEN and SYDVKM. Trimming cost V 4 bases and J 5 bases, with 8 bases left between them. The CDR3 totals 12 residues. This chain's CDR3 is CASSSADYGYTF. Written as DNA, the CDR3 is TGTGCCAGCAGTTCGGCGGATTATGGCTACACCTTC.

The V and J genes are TRBV5-1 and TRBJ1-4; D is unresolved. The ends were cut back, 4 bases at V and 7 bases at J, with 14 bases in the middle. From germline, CDR1 is SGHRS and CDR2 YFSETQ. The CDR3 spans 14 residues. The CDR3 DNA sequence: TGCGCCAGCAGCCCGGGTTTGCGGGGTGAAAAACTGTTTTTT. Amino acids: CASSPGLRGEKLFF.

The chain combines TRBV12-3 or TRBV12-4 with TRBJ1-2, with 7 nucleotides matching TRBD1. This CDR3 contains 13 residues. V shed 6 bases, J shed 8 bases, and the junction held 9 bases outside the gene matches. CDR3 bases: TGTGCCAGCAGGCCTACAGGGGCGGGAGGCTACACCTTC. It encodes CASRPTGAGGYTF.

The rearrangement links TRBV19 to TRBJ1-2; the match to TRBD1 covers 9 bases. The V segment lost 7 bases and the J segment 7 bases; nucleotides outside the gene matches: 7. The CDR3 is made up of 13 amino acids. Germline lookup yields CDR1 LNHDA and CDR2 SQIVND (reference sequence). The CDR3 region has the DNA TGTGCCAGTACCGCACAGGGGGCAAGTGGCTACACCTTC. Protein: CASTAQGASGYTF.

V is TRBV5-1 and J is TRBJ2-2; 12 bases align to TRBD2. Losses at the gene ends were 2 bases for V and 7 bases for J; bases not matched to a gene: 12. This CDR3 has 18 residues. CDR1 is SGHRS and CDR2 is YFSETQ in the germline V gene. CDR3 residues: CASSFPPTSGRSNGELFF. The CDR3 DNA is TGCGCCAGCAGCTTCCCTCCTACTAGCGGGAGGAGTAACGGGGAGCTGTTTTTT.

V is TRBV3-1 (or the pseudogene TRBV3-2) and J is TRBJ1-1; possible D gene TRBD1, 5 bases. The CDR3 covers 17 residues. Germline V lookup: CDR1 LGHDT, CDR2 YNNKEL (reference sequence). The ends were cut back, 1 base at V and 1 base at J, with 16 bases in the middle. CDR3 bases: TGTGCCAGCAGCCAAGCAGGGAGGGCCCCTCCGAACACTGAAGCTTTCTTT. Protein product: CASSQAGRAPPNTEAFF.

This chain joins TRBV28 and TRBJ2-5; 9 bases fit TRBD2. The CDR3 contains 14 residues. The germline V gene encodes CDR1 MDHEN and CDR2 SYDVKM. V was clipped by 3 bases and J by 14 bases; unmatched bases: 13. The CDR3 coding sequence is TGTGCCAGCAGTTTGGGGGGTTGGACTAGCGCCAAATACTTC. Protein product: CASSLGGWTSAKYF.

The chain is built from TRBV9 and TRBJ2-3; D not certain. Trimming left V 0 bases short and J 6 bases short, with 8 bases between. CDR1 SGDLS and CDR2 YYNGEE come from the germline V gene. This CDR3 has 13 residues. This CDR3 is CASSVGPLDTQYF. As DNA, the CDR3 is TGTGCCAGCAGCGTAGGTCCCTTGGATACGCAGTATTTT.

The J gene is TRBJ2-7, the V gene TRBV28; no firm D call. CDR1 and CDR2 from the germline V gene are MDHEN and SYDVKM. The ends were cut back, 7 bases at V and 4 bases at J, with 8 bases in the middle. CDR3 size: 11 residues. The CDR3 region has the DNA TGTGCCAGCACTACTCCATACGAGCAGTACTTC. Translating it yields CASTTPYEQYF.

The J gene is TRBJ2-5, the V gene TRBV5-4; no clear D. The CDR3 is made up of 14 amino acids. Germline V lookup: CDR1 SGHNT, CDR2 YYREEE (reference sequence). V was trimmed by 0 bases and J by 1 base, leaving 7 bases between them. CDR3 sequence: CASSLAPGQETQYF. The CDR3 coding sequence is TGTGCCAGCAGCTTGGCTCCAGGCCAAGAGACCCAGTACTTC.

This rearrangement joins TRBV6-5 to TRBJ2-1; tentatively, D is TRBD1 (5 bases). Germline V gene lookup returns CDR1 MNHEY and CDR2 SVGAGI. Trimming took off 6 bases at V and 2 bases at J, with 8 bases between the two ends. CDR3 size: 13 residues. The CDR3, as DNA: TGTGCCAGCAGGGCAGGGCCCTACAATGAGCAGTTCTTC. It yields the protein CASRAGPYNEQFF.

The chain recombines TRBV4-2 with TRBJ2-7, with 9 bases identical to TRBD2. Germline CDR1 and CDR2: LGHNA and YNFKEQ. CDR3 size: 16 residues. V dropped 0 bases and J dropped 3; count of bases not matched to a gene: 6. CDR3 DNA: TGTGCCAGCAGCCAAGAGTGGGAGACTAGCGGCTACGAGCAGTACTTC. Amino acid sequence: CASSQEWETSGYEQYF.

A single count supports this clone. CDR3 bases: TGTGCCAGCAGTTACTACGGGGGGGCTAGCACAGATACGCAGTATTTT. Translating it yields CASSYYGGASTDTQYF. The genes are TRBV6-5 and TRBJ2-3, with 8 bases that match TRBD2. The CDR3 runs 16 residues. Germline V gene sequence: CDR1 MNHEY, CDR2 SVGAGI. V lost 1 base to trimming and J lost 0 bases; unmatched junction nucleotides: 3.

This sequence joins TRBV7-9 and TRBJ1-5; D gene ambiguous. This CDR3 is 12 amino acids long. Trimming removed 4 bases at V and 6 bases at J, with 7 bases between. Germline CDR1 SEHNR, CDR2 FQNEAQ (reference sequence). The CDR3 coding sequence is TGTGCCAGCAGCTCCGGTGTTCAGCCCCAGCATTTT. It yields the protein CASSSGVQPQHF.